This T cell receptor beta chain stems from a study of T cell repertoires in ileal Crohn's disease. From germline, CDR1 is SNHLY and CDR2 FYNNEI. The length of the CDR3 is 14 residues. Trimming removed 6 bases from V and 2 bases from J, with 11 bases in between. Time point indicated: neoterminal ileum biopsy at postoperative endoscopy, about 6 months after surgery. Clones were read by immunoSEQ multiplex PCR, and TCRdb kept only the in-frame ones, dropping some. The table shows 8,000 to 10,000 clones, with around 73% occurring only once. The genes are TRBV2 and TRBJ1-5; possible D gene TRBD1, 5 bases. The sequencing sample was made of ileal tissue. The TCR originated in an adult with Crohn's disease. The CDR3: CASRRGGGNQPQHF. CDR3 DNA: TGTGCCAGCAGGCGGGGAGGGGGCAATCAGCCCCAGCATTTT.